One sample yielded the 25 T cell receptor beta chains listed below, sequenced in a study of cytomegalovirus exposure and HLA in healthy donors (dated by TCRdb to the late 2010s). Receptor amplification or capture employed the immunoSEQ multiplex PCR assay. The multiplex PCR relied on a mix of 60 forward primers for TCR Vbeta segments and 13 reverse primers for TCR Jbeta segments. Entries here come from immuneACCESS through TCRdb and include only in-frame sequences with V and J called. Some clones fail to appear in such tables; in the studies checked, an unresolved V gene covers under half of the shortfall, and the cause of the remainder is unknown. This specimen's table enumerates approximately 77,000 clones. The top ten constitute around 4.4% of the sample. Source material: PBMCs. All receptors derive from a man aged 25-40 years in good health and CMV-seronegative.

The chain couples TRBV7-9 to TRBJ2-5, with D maybe TRBD1 (5 bases). The CDR3 is 14 residues long. The germline CDR1 and CDR2 sequences are SEHNR and FQNEAQ (reference sequence). V dropped 0 bases and J dropped 5 bases, with 10 bases sitting between them. CDR3 nucleotides: TGTGCCAGCAGCTTAGCGGGGCTCACGGAGACCCAGTACTTC. Translating gives CASSLAGLTETQYF.

The rearrangement uses TRBV7-2 and TRBJ2-7; a weak D match, TRBD2 (6 bases). In germline, CDR1 is SGHTA, CDR2 FQGNSA. Deletions cut 5 bases from V and 9 bases from J, with 20 bases between. The CDR3 spans 14 residues. CDR3 sequence reads: CASSPTSWAGGQYF. CDR3 in DNA: TGTGCCAGCAGCCCAACTAGCTGGGCTGGGGGGCAGTACTTC.

The V call is TRBV29-1, the J call TRBJ1-2; D gene ambiguous. The CDR3 consists of 11 residues. CDR1 and CDR2 (germline): SQVTM, ANQGSEA. V gave up 6 bases and J gave up 0 bases, with 5 bases separating them. The CDR3 protein is CSVGANYGYTF. For the CDR3, the DNA is TGCAGCGTAGGAGCTAACTATGGCTACACCTTC.

The chain recombines TRBV4-1 with TRBJ2-1, with 10 bases fitting TRBD2. Germline V gene lookup returns CDR1 MGHRA and CDR2 YSYEKL. The CDR3 length is 14 residues. V lost 10 bases to trimming and J lost 8 bases; unmatched junction nucleotides: 11. The CDR3 protein is CATSRLAGDHEQFF. The CDR3 nucleotides read TGCGCCACCTCGAGGCTAGCGGGAGACCATGAGCAGTTCTTC.

The chain joins TRBV10-3 to TRBJ1-1; maybe TRBD1 (6 bases). V lost 8 bases and J lost 3, with 13 bases in between. The V gene's germline CDR1 is ENHRY and CDR2 SYGVKD. This CDR3 contains 13 residues. The CDR3 protein is CAIGGQGYTEAFF. The CDR3 region has the DNA TGTGCCATCGGCGGGCAGGGGTACACTGAAGCTTTCTTT.

V usage is TRBV4-1 and J usage is TRBJ1-2, with TRBD1 matching over 9 bases. This CDR3 spans 16 amino acids. The V gene end was trimmed by 1 base and the J gene end by 7 bases; junction bases not matched to a gene: 10. Germline assignment: CDR1 MGHRA and CDR2 YSYEKL. CDR3 residues: CASSQVGWDRVPGYTF. The CDR3 bases are TGCGCCAGCAGCCAAGTGGGGTGGGACAGGGTTCCTGGCTACACCTTC.

J is TRBJ2-5 and V is TRBV28, with 9 bases matching TRBD2. The CDR3 has 13 amino acids. Germline CDR1 is MDHEN and CDR2 is SYDVKM. V shed 6 bases, J shed 5 bases, and the junction held 4 bases outside the gene matches. Here the CDR3 DNA reads TGTGCCAGCAGGGGACTAGCACGGGAGACCCAGTACTTC. It codes for CASRGLARETQYF.

The rearrangement links TRBV4-2 to TRBJ1-2, with 8 nucleotides matching TRBD1. The CDR3 has 15 amino acids. The germline CDR1 and CDR2 sequences are LGHNA and YNFKEQ. The V gene end was trimmed by 0 bases and the J gene end by 5 bases; junction bases not matched to a gene: 5. CDR3 amino acids: CASSQDGQGLYGYTF. The CDR3 DNA reads as TGTGCCAGCAGCCAAGATGGACAGGGCTTATATGGCTACACCTTC.

This chain uses TRBV19 with TRBJ2-7, with 11 bases that match TRBD1. The CDR3 spans 14 residues. In germline, CDR1 is LNHDA, CDR2 SQIVND (reference sequence). V shed 6 bases and J 7 bases; nucleotides not matched to a gene: 8. As DNA, the CDR3 is TGTGCCAGTAGGAAGGGACAGGGGGTATATGAGCAGTACTTC. Translation: CASRKGQGVYEQYF.

The chain carries TRBV6-4 and TRBJ2-2, with 7 bases matching TRBD2. CDR1 MRHNA and CDR2 SNTAGT come from the germline V gene. The V gene end was trimmed by 5 bases and the J gene end by 6 bases; junction bases not matched to a gene: 9. This CDR3 spans 15 amino acids. The CDR3 bases are TGTGCCAGCAGTTACAGCGGGACCCGCCCCGGGGAGCTGTTTTTT. This translates into CASSYSGTRPGELFF.

This chain uses TRBV6-6 with TRBJ2-1; a possible D gene is TRBD2 (5 bases). The V end lost 2 bases, the J end lost 9 bases, and 11 bases lay between the germline ends. The germline gives CDR1 MNHNY, CDR2 SVGAGI (reference sequence). The CDR3 is 13 residues long. The CDR3: CASSYPPSSEQFF. The CDR3 DNA reads TGTGCCAGCAGTTACCCCCCTAGCAGTGAGCAGTTCTTC.

This chain uses TRBV7-9 with TRBJ2-7; 9 nucleotides line up with TRBD1. The germline V gene encodes CDR1 SEHNR and CDR2 FQNEAQ (reference sequence). Trimming took 4 bases from V and 0 from J; bases not matched to a gene: 4. This CDR3 spans 15 amino acids. This CDR3 is CASSSNRGPSYEQYF. DNA for the CDR3: TGTGCCAGCAGCTCCAACAGGGGGCCCTCCTACGAGCAGTACTTC.

The chain is built from TRBV10-1 and TRBJ1-4; 7 bases are shared with TRBD1. Germline CDR1 WNHNN, CDR2 SYGVQD (reference sequence). The CDR3 has 16 residues. The V and J ends lost 6 bases and 3 bases, in that order; junction bases with no gene match: 10. The CDR3 DNA is TGCGCCAGCAGGACAGGGTTGGGATCGGCTAATGAAAAACTGTTTTTT. Translation gives CASRTGLGSANEKLFF.

The V gene is TRBV6-1, the J gene TRBJ2-4; D not certain. This CDR3 is built from 13 residues. V was pared by 4 bases and J by 15 bases, with 19 bases between. CDR1 and CDR2 (germline): MNHNS, SASEGT. The CDR3 coding sequence is TGTGCCAGCAGTGCACTCGTGTTGGTCTCTAGGTACTTC. Translating gives CASSALVLVSRYF.

Comments on this clone: The junction departs from germline at one end; a sequencing error may be responsible. This chain links TRBV7-8 with TRBJ2-1, with 8 positions matching TRBD2. The V gene's germline CDR1 is SGHVS and CDR2 FQNEAQ. The CDR3 is 15 residues long. DNA for the CDR3: TGTGCCAGCAGCGCCCGGGGGGGGGCCAACAATAAGCAGTTCTTC. Amino acid sequence: CASSARGGANNKQFF.

The V and J genes are TRBV7-9 and TRBJ2-1; 8 bases fit TRBD2. Germline V gives CDR1 SEHNR, CDR2 FQNEAQ (reference sequence). V shed 7 bases and J 10 bases; nucleotides not matched to a gene: 18. The CDR3 covers 16 residues. CDR3 loop: CASIPFASGFVHEQFF. The CDR3 nucleotides are TGTGCCAGCATCCCGTTTGCTAGCGGGTTCGTACACGAGCAGTTCTTC.

The chain links TRBV10-1 to TRBJ2-7, with 10 nucleotides matching TRBD2. Germline V lookup: CDR1 WNHNN, CDR2 SYGVQD (reference sequence). This CDR3 region has 17 residues. The ends lost 2 bases at V and 5 bases at J; junction bases unmatched: 12. CDR3 sequence: CASSETIGLAAANEQYF. The CDR3 region has the DNA TGCGCCAGCAGTGAGACTATAGGACTAGCGGCCGCTAACGAGCAGTACTTC.

The chain combines TRBV11-2 with TRBJ2-7; no firm D call. V shed 5 bases and J shed 5 bases, with 16 bases lying between them. CDR1 is SGHAT, CDR2 FQNNGV, per germline. CDR3 size: 14 residues. Here the CDR3 DNA reads TGTGCCAGCAGCGGTACCCTGGGCCCAGACGAGCAGTACTTC. Translation: CASSGTLGPDEQYF. Drawing the rest from reference TRBV11-2 and TRBJ2-7, the complete variable domain is EAGVAQSPRYKIIEKRQSVAFWCNPISGHATLYWYQQILGQGPKLLIQFQNNGVVDDSQLPKDRFSAERLKGVDSTLKIQPAKLEDSAVYLCASSGTLGPDEQYFGPGTRLTVT.

CDR3 in DNA: TGCGCCAGCTCAGGGTTTAATGAGCAGTTCTTC. This translates into CASSGFNEQFF. J is TRBJ2-1 and V is TRBV10-2, with D possibly matching TRBD1 (5 bases). With 8 bases removed from V and 7 bases from J, the gap between germline ends came to 9 bases. Germline V gene data show CDR1 as WSHSY and CDR2 as SAAADI. CDR3 length: 11 residues.

The chain has TRBV10-3 and TRBJ2-1; 9 bases align to TRBD1. J gave up 7 bases and V 0 bases, and 10 bases lay outside the gene matches. The CDR3 is made up of 17 amino acids. Germline V gene data show CDR1 as ENHRY and CDR2 as SYGVKD. In DNA form, the CDR3 reads TGTGCCATCAGTGAGTCGGGAGCGGGACAGGGAATGAATGAGCAGTTCTTC. It encodes CAISESGAGQGMNEQFF.

V is TRBV7-2 and J is TRBJ2-5; the match to TRBD1 covers 7 bases. The ends lost 2 bases at V and 5 bases at J; junction bases unmatched: 5. The germline V gene has CDR1 SGHTA and CDR2 FQGNSA. CDR3 size: 14 residues. CDR3 in amino acids: CASSLHRGRETQYF. The CDR3 nucleotides are TGTGCCAGCAGCTTACACAGGGGAAGGGAGACCCAGTACTTC.

V usage is TRBV5-1 and J usage is TRBJ2-5; the D gene is possibly TRBD2 (5 bases). V shed 0 bases and J shed 7 bases, with 13 bases lying between them. Per the germline V gene, CDR1 is SGHRS and CDR2 is YFSETQ. This CDR3 comprises 14 residues. This CDR3 reads CASSLEPGSGTQYF. CDR3 nucleotide sequence: TGCGCCAGCAGCTTGGAACCAGGAAGCGGGACCCAGTACTTC.

V and J are TRBV6-6 and TRBJ1-1, with D perhaps TRBD1 (5 bases). Germline V gives CDR1 MNHNY, CDR2 SVGAGI (reference sequence). The germline V and J ends were trimmed by 7 bases and 10 bases, with 16 bases remaining between them. The CDR3 loop spans 12 amino acids. This CDR3 is CASNPVGVVAFF. In DNA, the CDR3 is TGTGCCAGCAACCCAGTAGGGGTAGTAGCTTTCTTT.

This chain links TRBV6-5 with TRBJ1-2, with D possibly being TRBD1 (6 bases). This CDR3 is built from 14 residues. Trimming removed 0 bases at V and 7 bases at J, with 12 bases between. Germline V gene data show CDR1 as MNHEY and CDR2 as SVGAGI. The CDR3 reads CASSYSRQGIGYTF. In nucleotides, the CDR3 is TGTGCCAGCAGTTACTCAAGGCAGGGGATTGGCTACACCTTC.

The chain couples TRBV7-2 to TRBJ2-2, with a possible D match to TRBD1 (5 bases). V dropped 1 base and J dropped 7 bases, with 13 bases sitting between them. The CDR3 extends over 15 amino acids. Germline CDR1 and CDR2: SGHTA and FQGNSA. CDR3 sequence reads: CASSLVQGLSGELFF. The CDR3 coding sequence is TGTGCCAGCAGCTTAGTTCAGGGTTTGAGCGGGGAGCTGTTTTTT.